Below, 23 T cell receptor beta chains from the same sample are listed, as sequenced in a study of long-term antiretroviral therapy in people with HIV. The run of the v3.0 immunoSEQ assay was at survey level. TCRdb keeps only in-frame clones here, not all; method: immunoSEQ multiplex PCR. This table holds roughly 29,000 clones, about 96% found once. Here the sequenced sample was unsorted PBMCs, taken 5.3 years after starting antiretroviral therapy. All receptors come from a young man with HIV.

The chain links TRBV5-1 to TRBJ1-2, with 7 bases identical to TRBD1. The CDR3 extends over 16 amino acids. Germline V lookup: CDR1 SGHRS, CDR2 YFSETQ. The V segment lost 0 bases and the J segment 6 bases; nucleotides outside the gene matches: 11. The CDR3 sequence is CASSLAAVRQGHGYTF. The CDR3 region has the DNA TGCGCCAGCAGCTTGGCCGCGGTAAGACAGGGTCATGGCTACACCTTC.

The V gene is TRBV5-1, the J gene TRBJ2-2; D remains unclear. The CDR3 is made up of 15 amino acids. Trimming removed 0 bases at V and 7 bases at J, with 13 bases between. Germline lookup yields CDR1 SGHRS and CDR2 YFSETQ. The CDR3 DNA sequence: TGCGCCAGCAGCTTGGACGCAGGTGGTGGCGGGGAGCTGTTTTTT. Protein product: CASSLDAGGGGELFF.

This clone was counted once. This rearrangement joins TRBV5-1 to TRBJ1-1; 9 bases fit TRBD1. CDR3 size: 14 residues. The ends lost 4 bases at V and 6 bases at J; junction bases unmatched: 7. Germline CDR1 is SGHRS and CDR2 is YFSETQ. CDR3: CASSVQGAWAEAFF. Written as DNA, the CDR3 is TGCGCCAGCAGCGTACAGGGGGCTTGGGCTGAAGCTTTCTTT. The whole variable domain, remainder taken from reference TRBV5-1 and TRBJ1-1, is KAGVTQTPRYLIKTRGQQVTLSCSPISGHRSVSWYQQTPGQGLQFLFEYFSETQRNKGNFPGRFSGRQFSNSRSEMNVSTLELGDSALYLCASSVQGAWAEAFFGQGTRLTVV.

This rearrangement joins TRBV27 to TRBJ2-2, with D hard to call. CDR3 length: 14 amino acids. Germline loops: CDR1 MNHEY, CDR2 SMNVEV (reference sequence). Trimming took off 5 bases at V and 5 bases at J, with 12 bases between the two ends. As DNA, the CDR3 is TGTGCCAGCAGTACCACCTGGGGTACCGGGGAGCTGTTTTTT. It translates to CASSTTWGTGELFF.

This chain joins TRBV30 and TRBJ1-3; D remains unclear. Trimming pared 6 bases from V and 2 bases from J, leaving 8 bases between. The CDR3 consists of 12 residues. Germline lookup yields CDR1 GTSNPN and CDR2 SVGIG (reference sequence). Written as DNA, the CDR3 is TGTGCCTGCGGGCGGGCTGGAAACACCATATATTTT. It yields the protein CACGRAGNTIYF.

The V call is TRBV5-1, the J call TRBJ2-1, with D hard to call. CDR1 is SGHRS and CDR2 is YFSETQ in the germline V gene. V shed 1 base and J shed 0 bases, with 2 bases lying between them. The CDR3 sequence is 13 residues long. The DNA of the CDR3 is TGCGCCAGCAGCTTGATCTCCTACAATGAGCAGTTCTTC. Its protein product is CASSLISYNEQFF.

DNA of the CDR3: TGTGCCAGCAGCTTTGCCGCGGGGGCTGGGACTGAAGCTTTCTTT. The encoded protein is CASSFAAGAGTEAFF. The chain carries TRBV7-2 and TRBJ1-1; D is perhaps TRBD1 (6 bases). Trimming stripped 3 bases from V and 5 bases from J, with 16 bases between. The CDR3 contains 15 residues. From germline, CDR1 is SGHTA and CDR2 FQGNSA.

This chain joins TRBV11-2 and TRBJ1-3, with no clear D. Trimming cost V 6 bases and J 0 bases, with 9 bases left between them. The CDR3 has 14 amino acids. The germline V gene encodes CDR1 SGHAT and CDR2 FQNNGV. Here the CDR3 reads CASRDLSSGNTIYF. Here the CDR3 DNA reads TGTGCCAGCAGAGATTTATCCTCTGGAAACACCATATATTTT.

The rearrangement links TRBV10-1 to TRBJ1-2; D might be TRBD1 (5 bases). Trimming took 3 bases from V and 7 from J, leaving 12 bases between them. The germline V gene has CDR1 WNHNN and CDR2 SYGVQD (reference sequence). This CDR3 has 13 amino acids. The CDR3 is CASSDEQGRGYTF. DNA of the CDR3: TGCGCCAGCAGTGACGAGCAGGGACGTGGCTACACCTTC.

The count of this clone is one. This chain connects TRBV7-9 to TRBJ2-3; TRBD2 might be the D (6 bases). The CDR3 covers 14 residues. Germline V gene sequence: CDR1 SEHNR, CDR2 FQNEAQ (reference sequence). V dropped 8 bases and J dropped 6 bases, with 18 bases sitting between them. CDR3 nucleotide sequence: TGTGCCAGCCTGCGGGAAGATATCATCGATACGCAGTATTTT. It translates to CASLREDIIDTQYF.

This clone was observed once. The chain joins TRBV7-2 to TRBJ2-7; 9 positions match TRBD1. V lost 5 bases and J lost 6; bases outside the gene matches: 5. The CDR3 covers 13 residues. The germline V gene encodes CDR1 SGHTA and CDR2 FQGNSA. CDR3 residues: CASSVGTGTEQYF. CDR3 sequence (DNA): TGTGCCAGCAGCGTAGGGACAGGGACCGAGCAGTACTTC. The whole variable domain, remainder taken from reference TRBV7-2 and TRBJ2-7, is GAGVSQSPSNKVTEKGKDVELRCDPISGHTALYWYRQSLGQGLEFLIYFQGNSAPDKSGLPSDRFSAERTGGSVSTLTIQRTQQEDSAVYLCASSVGTGTEQYFGPGTRLTVT.

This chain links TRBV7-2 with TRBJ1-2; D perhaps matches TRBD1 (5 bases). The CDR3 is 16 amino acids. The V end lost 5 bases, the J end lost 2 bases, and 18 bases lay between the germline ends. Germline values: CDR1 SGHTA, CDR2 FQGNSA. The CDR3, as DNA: TGTGCCAGCAGCGCAGGGATGAGGGGCTTGAACTATGGCTACACCTTC. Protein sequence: CASSAGMRGLNYGYTF.

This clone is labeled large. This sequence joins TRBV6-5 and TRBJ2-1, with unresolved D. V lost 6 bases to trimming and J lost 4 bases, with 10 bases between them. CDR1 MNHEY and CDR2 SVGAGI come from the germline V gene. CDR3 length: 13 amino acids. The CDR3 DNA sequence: TGTGCCAGCAGCCCTGACCAGTACAATGAGCAGTTCTTC. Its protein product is CASSPDQYNEQFF.

The CDR3 spells CASSDRGNTEAFF. DNA for the CDR3: TGTGCCAGCAGCGACAGGGGAAACACTGAAGCTTTCTTT. The V call is TRBV7-6, the J call TRBJ1-1; 8 positions agree with TRBD1. The CDR3 has 13 residues. J lost 2 bases, V lost 5 bases, and 1 base had no gene match. CDR1 and CDR2 (germline): SGHVS, FNYEAQ.

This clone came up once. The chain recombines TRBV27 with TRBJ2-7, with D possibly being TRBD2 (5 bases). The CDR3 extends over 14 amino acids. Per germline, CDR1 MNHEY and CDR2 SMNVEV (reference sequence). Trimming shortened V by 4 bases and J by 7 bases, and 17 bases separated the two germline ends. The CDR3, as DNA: TGTGCCAGCAGTTCCGGACGGACTGTACGAGAGCAGTACTTC. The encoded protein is CASSSGRTVREQYF.

For the CDR3, the DNA is TGCAGCGTTGAAGGGACTAGCGGGCCGACCGGGGAGCTGTTTTTT. It translates to CSVEGTSGPTGELFF. This rearrangement joins TRBV29-1 to TRBJ2-2; 11 bases align to TRBD2. The V gene's germline CDR1 is SQVTM and CDR2 ANQGSEA. With V trimmed by 1 base and J by 5 bases, 3 bases remained unmatched. The CDR3 is made up of 15 amino acids.

Here the CDR3 DNA reads TGTGCCGGGCTGGGGCAGAATGAACATAATGGCTACACCTTC. This codes for CAGLGQNEHNGYTF. The V call is TRBV2, the J call TRBJ1-2, with a weak D call TRBD1 (5 bases). This CDR3 is 14 amino acids long. Trimming pared 11 bases from V and 6 bases from J, leaving 22 bases between. The germline gives CDR1 SNHLY, CDR2 FYNNEI.

The CDR3 region is CASSQMGLAVNEQFF. Written as DNA, the CDR3 is TGCGCCAGCAGCCAGATGGGACTAGCGGTGAATGAGCAGTTCTTC. The rearrangement uses TRBV4-1 and TRBJ2-1; 11 nucleotides agree with TRBD2. After removal of 3 bases from V and 7 bases from J, the junction contained 5 bases not matched to a gene. The CDR3 sequence is 15 residues long. Germline values: CDR1 MGHRA, CDR2 YSYEKL.

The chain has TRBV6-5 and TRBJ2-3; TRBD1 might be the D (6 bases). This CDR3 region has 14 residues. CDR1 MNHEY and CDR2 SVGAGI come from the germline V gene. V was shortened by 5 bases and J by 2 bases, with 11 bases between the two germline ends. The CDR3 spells CASSRTVYTDTQYF. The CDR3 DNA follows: TGTGCCAGCAGTCGGACAGTTTACACAGATACGCAGTATTTT.

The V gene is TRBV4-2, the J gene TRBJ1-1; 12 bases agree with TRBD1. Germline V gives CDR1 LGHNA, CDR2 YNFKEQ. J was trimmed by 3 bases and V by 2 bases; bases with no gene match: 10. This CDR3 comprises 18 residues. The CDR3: CASSQPGTGGAFDTEAFF. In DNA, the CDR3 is TGTGCCAGCAGCCAACCCGGGACAGGGGGCGCGTTTGACACTGAAGCTTTCTTT.

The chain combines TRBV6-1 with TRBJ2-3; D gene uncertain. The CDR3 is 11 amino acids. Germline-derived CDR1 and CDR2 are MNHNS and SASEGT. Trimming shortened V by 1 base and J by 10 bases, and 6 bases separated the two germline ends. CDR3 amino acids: CASSEGLAQYF. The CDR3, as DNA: TGTGCCAGCAGTGAAGGCCTCGCGCAGTATTTT.

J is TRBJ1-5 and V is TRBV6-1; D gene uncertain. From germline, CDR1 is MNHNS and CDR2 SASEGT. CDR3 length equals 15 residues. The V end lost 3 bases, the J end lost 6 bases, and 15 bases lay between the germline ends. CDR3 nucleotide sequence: TGTGCCAGCAGTGACCGTCCAGCCTCAGGTCAGCCCCAGCATTTT. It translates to CASSDRPASGQPQHF.

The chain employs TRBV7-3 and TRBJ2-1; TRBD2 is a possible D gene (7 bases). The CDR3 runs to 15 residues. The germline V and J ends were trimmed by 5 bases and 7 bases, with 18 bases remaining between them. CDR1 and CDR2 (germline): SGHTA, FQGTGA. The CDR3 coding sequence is TGTGCCAGCAGCCAAGGGGGGGGATCTTGGAATGAGCAGTTCTTC. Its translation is CASSQGGGSWNEQFF.